Described below is a single TCR beta chain sequence and its context. The antigen is unknown. Nonspecific anti-CD3/anti-CD28 bead stimulation represents the broad CD4+ T cell repertoire. Responding CD4+ T cells were sorted by upregulation of both CD40 ligand and CD69. This specimen belongs to a study of persistence of HIV-infected CD4 T cells. The immunoSEQ assay was version 4, run in survey mode. Only in-frame clones appear in the TCRdb table, and some are missing; sequencing was by immunoSEQ multiplex PCR. The repertoire holds 35,000 to 40,000 clones, with roughly 90% as singletons. The CDR3 spans 15 residues. In germline, CDR1 is SGHRS, CDR2 YFSETQ. The trim removed 4 bases at V and 5 bases at J, leaving 8 bases unmatched.

The sample here was CD4+ T cells sorted from PBMCs after roughly 18-hour stimulation, taken from a patient who received antiretroviral therapy. The receptor comes from an adult man with HIV who was CMV-seropositive. V gene TRBV5-1 combines with J gene TRBJ2-2; 7 bases align to TRBD1. The CDR3 loop is CASSRDRDPTGELFF. CDR3 coding DNA: TGCGCCAGCAGCCGAGACAGGGACCCGACCGGGGAGCTGTTTTTT.